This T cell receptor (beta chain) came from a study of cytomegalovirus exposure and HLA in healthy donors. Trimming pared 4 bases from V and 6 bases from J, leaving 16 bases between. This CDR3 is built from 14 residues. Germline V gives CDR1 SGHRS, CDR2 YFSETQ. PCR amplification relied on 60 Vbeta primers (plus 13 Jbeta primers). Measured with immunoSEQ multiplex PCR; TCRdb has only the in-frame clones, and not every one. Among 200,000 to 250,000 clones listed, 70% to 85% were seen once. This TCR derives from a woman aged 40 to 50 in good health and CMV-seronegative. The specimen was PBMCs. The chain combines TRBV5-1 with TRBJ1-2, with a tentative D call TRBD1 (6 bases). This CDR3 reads CASSPETGYHGYTF. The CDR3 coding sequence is TGCGCCAGCAGCCCGGAGACAGGCTATCATGGCTACACCTTC.